This TCR beta chain came from a study of regulatory T cells in long-lasting Graves disease. Overall study context: Freshly diagnosed Graves' patients had used antithyroid drugs for under 3 months. Study results and limitations: With 2,500 to 3,000 shared public clonotypes, persistent patients exceeded new patients, who shared over 950.

Time point given: newly diagnosed GD, antithyroid drugs for less than 3 months. The TCR library was prepared using RNA isolated from PBMCs. Germline assignment: CDR1 LNHDA and CDR2 SQIVND (reference sequence). V gave up 4 bases and J gave up 1 base; unmatched junction bases: 4. This CDR3 comprises 17 residues. Details on this clonotype: The antigen is not known.

Library construction for TCR beta used iRepertoire HTBI primers and Arm-PCR of CDR3 regions. Using its own MiXCR run on the multiplex PCR reads, TCRdb lists one record per CDR3 protein. The sample lists more than 450,000 distinct CDR3 sequences; about 17% were seen once. Separately, the same data were catalogued under a study of T cells in Graves' hyperthyroidism and ophthalmopathy. That publication notes: RT-PCR in the first round (using the HTBI primer set) targeted the TCR CDR3. Most thyroid clonotypes that were expanded above 0.001 also turned up in blood.

The chain employs TRBV19 and TRBJ2-2; TRBD2 aligns across 12 bases. The material was peripheral blood mononuclear cells (PBMCs), obtained at new diagnosis, from a patient treated with antithyroid drugs. This TCR was sampled from a man aged 40-49 years with Graves disease. The CDR3 region has the DNA TGTGCCAGTAGTACAGGACTAGCGGGGCGGAACACCGGGGAGCTGTTTTTT. It yields the protein CASSTGLAGRNTGELFF.